Described below is a single TCR beta chain sequence and its context. What it binds is unknown. These data come from a study of vaccination effects on CD4 cells after COVID-19. Study conclusions and caveats: Pronounced clonal contraction occurred in clones induced by infection and by vaccine late after vaccination.

Method: immunoSEQ multiplex PCR; TCRdb's copy keeps in-frame clones and lacks some. The sample shows tens of thousands of clones, around 70% of them seen only once. Expansion of antigen-specific CD4+ T cells with viral peptide pools was carried out by the ViraFEST assay before sequencing. The authors isolated CD4+ T cells after about 10 days of culture. Participants got two doses of BNT162b2 or mRNA-1273 vaccine. A few million PBMC per well were cultured with around 10 IU/ml IL-2 and approximately 9.1 ug/ml peptides. In the cultures, half the medium was exchanged for IL-2 medium on days 3 and 7. The TCR was taken from a human donor who received a COVID-19 vaccine. Sample: CD4+ T cells from PBMCs cultured with HCoV-229E spike peptides, taken after COVID-19 vaccination.

The CDR3 region has the DNA TGTGCCATCAGTAAGGATCAGAACACTGAAGCTTTCTTT. As protein: CAISKDQNTEAFF. The chain couples TRBV10-3 to TRBJ1-1; D gene unclear. CDR1 and CDR2 (germline): ENHRY, SYGVKD. The CDR3 is 13 amino acids. Trimming took 5 bases from V and 1 from J, leaving 8 bases between them.